One sample yielded the 20 T cell receptor beta chains listed below, sequenced in a study of monozygotic twins with inflammatory bowel disease. Reanalyzing the 5' RACE reads, TCRdb keeps one entry per CDR3 protein, without DNA. The table lists about 300,000 distinct CDR3 sequences. The sequenced sample was blood. These TCRs come from a human donor with ulcerative colitis or Crohn's disease, or a healthy co-twin of an affected twin (not recorded which).

This chain connects TRBV10-3 to TRBJ1-5; the TCRdb call, TRBD1, lacks DNA for checking. CDR1 is ENHRY and CDR2 is SYGVKD in the germline V gene. This CDR3 region has 14 residues. This CDR3 reads CAISDGTNIQPQHF.

This rearrangement joins TRBV11-3 to TRBJ2-3; the TRBD1 assignment by TCRdb is unverifiable without DNA. CDR3 size: 16 residues. The germline gives CDR1 SGHNT, CDR2 YENEEA. CDR3 protein: CASSATRPGPTDTQYF.

The rearrangement joins TRBV7-9 to TRBJ1-3. Looked up from germline, CDR1 is SEHNR and CDR2 is FQNEAQ (reference sequence). The CDR3 covers 14 residues. The CDR3 loop reads CASSLPGSGNTIYF. Variable domain in full (rest from reference TRBV7-9 and TRBJ1-3): DTGVSQNPRHKITKRGQNVTFRCDPISEHNRLYWYRQTLGQGPEFLTYFQNEAQLEKSRLLSDRFSAERPKGSFSTLEIQRTEQGDSAMYLCASSLPGSGNTIYFGEGSWLTVV.

The V and J genes are TRBV5-1 and TRBJ2-7; TCRdb indicates TRBD2, and absent DNA this call remains unverified. This CDR3 comprises 15 residues. Germline V gene data show CDR1 as SGHRS and CDR2 as YFSETQ. The CDR3 sequence is CASTPASWQSRKQYF.

The chain employs TRBV25-1 and TRBJ2-2; TCRdb's D call, TRBD1, is unchecked because there is no DNA. Germline V lookup: CDR1 MGHDK, CDR2 SYGVNS. The CDR3 runs 16 residues. The CDR3 protein is CASTDYDRGHTGELFF.

The rearrangement joins TRBV6-2 or TRBV6-3 to TRBJ2-3; TCRdb calls TRBD2, which cannot be checked without DNA. The CDR3 length is 19 residues. Germline-derived CDR1 and CDR2 are MNHEY and SVGEGT. CDR3 sequence reads: CASSYPRPGLVVWGDTQYF.

The chain joins TRBV6-5 to TRBJ1-2; TCRdb returns TRBD1, unconfirmable since there is no DNA. The CDR3 sequence is 15 residues long. Germline V lookup: CDR1 MNHEY, CDR2 SVGAGI. The CDR3 sequence is CASSYSADRIIGYTF.

The CDR3 is CASSYQDRGLAEAFF. The chain is built from TRBV7-9 and TRBJ1-1; lacking DNA, the TRBD1 call made by TCRdb goes unchecked. This CDR3 is built from 15 residues. From germline, CDR1 is SEHNR and CDR2 FQNEAQ (reference sequence). Full variable domain (rest looked up from reference TRBV7-9 and TRBJ1-1): DTGVSQNPRHKITKRGQNVTFRCDPISEHNRLYWYRQTLGQGPEFLTYFQNEAQLEKSRLLSDRFSAERPKGSFSTLEIQRTEQGDSAMYLCASSYQDRGLAEAFFGQGTRLTVV.

The chain recombines TRBV20-1 with TRBJ2-2; the TRBD2 assignment by TCRdb is unverifiable without DNA. The germline gives CDR1 DFQATT, CDR2 SNEGSKA (reference sequence). The CDR3 sequence is 13 residues long. The CDR3 protein is CSAPPSGTGELFF.

This chain connects TRBV27 to TRBJ1-3; the TRBD1 assignment by TCRdb is unverifiable without DNA. CDR3 length: 16 residues. Germline-derived CDR1 and CDR2 are MNHEY and SMNVEV (reference sequence). CDR3 loop: CASRRPGTASGNTIYF.

The CDR3 sequence: CASNQLAGGYNEQFF. V usage is TRBV28 and J usage is TRBJ2-1; TCRdb's D call, TRBD2, is unchecked because there is no DNA. The germline gives CDR1 MDHEN, CDR2 SYDVKM. The CDR3 totals 15 residues.

This chain joins TRBV7-8 and TRBJ2-7; checking the TCRdb D call of TRBD2 is not possible without DNA. Germline values: CDR1 SGHVS, CDR2 FQNEAQ. This CDR3 has 16 residues. The CDR3 sequence is CASSLKSASGSYEQYF.

This chain uses TRBV4-3 with TRBJ1-2; TCRdb's D call, TRBD1, is unchecked because there is no DNA. Germline V gene data show CDR1 as LGHNA and CDR2 as YSLEER. The CDR3 has 16 amino acids. CDR3: CASSQDMVPLLYGYTF.

V gene TRBV10-3 combines with J gene TRBJ2-1; checking the TCRdb D call of TRBD2 is not possible without DNA. The CDR3 is made up of 13 amino acids. Germline V gives CDR1 ENHRY, CDR2 SYGVKD. CDR3 protein: CATPGRESNEQFF.

V and J are TRBV7-9 and TRBJ2-7; the D gene TCRdb calls, TRBD1, cannot be checked with no DNA. The CDR3 spans 13 residues. Per the germline V gene, CDR1 is SEHNR and CDR2 is FQNEAQ (reference sequence). CDR3 protein: CASSLGGHGVQYF.

The chain combines TRBV27 with TRBJ2-6; TCRdb lists TRBD2, though no DNA is available to test this call. Germline CDR1 is MNHEY and CDR2 is SMNVEV (reference sequence). CDR3 length equals 16 residues. The CDR3 protein is CASSRPGGSGANVLTF. Supplemented by reference TRBV27 and TRBJ2-6, the full variable domain reads EAQVTQNPRYLITVTGKKLTVTCSQNMNHEYMSWYRQDPGLGLRQIYYSMNVEVTDKGDVPEGYKVSRKEKRNFPLILESPSPNQTSLYFCASSRPGGSGANVLTFGAGSRLTVL.

This chain connects TRBV7-9 to TRBJ1-5; TCRdb's assignment of TRBD1 cannot be checked, as there is no DNA. The CDR3 has 14 amino acids. Germline V gene sequence: CDR1 SEHNR, CDR2 FQNEAQ (reference sequence). This CDR3 reads CASSFPGGNQPQHF.

This chain uses TRBV7-9 with TRBJ2-7. Germline V gene data show CDR1 as SEHNR and CDR2 as FQNEAQ (reference sequence). The CDR3 length is 14 residues. This CDR3 is CASSPKGGSYEQYF.

CDR3 sequence: CASSLWTDGYTF. V and J are TRBV5-5 and TRBJ1-2; the TCRdb call, TRBD1, lacks DNA for checking. The CDR3 is 12 residues long. Germline V CDR1 and CDR2: SGHKS, YYEKEE (reference sequence).

V is TRBV12-3 or TRBV12-4 and J is TRBJ2-1. This CDR3 is 13 amino acids long. CDR3 sequence reads: CASSYGFYNEQFF.